These 19 T cell receptor beta chains were all obtained from the same sample, sequenced in a study of PD-1 blockade in classical Hodgkin lymphoma. TCRdb's copy holds only in-frame clones and misses some; the assay was immunoSEQ multiplex PCR. The sample has approximately 9,000 clones; 80% to 90% are singletons. Described time point: newly diagnosed, previously untreated cHL patient sample. The authors enriched CD8+ T cells from thawed PBMCs via magnetic negative selection. Sequencing was performed on CD8+ T cells from blood. Receptor source: a human donor with classical Hodgkin lymphoma.

The chain has TRBV27 and TRBJ2-2; 7 bases map to TRBD1. V shed 6 bases, J shed 6 bases, and the junction held 10 bases outside the gene matches. CDR3 length: 15 residues. CDR1 MNHEY and CDR2 SMNVEV come from the germline V gene (reference sequence). The CDR3 loop reads CASRTGVLRAGELFF. The DNA of the CDR3 is TGTGCCAGCAGAACAGGGGTTCTTAGAGCCGGGGAGCTGTTTTTT.

V and J are TRBV9 and TRBJ2-1, with D perhaps TRBD1 or TRBD2 (7 bases each). V lost 3 bases to trimming and J lost 2 bases, with 18 bases between them. Germline V gives CDR1 SGDLS, CDR2 YYNGEE. The CDR3 is made up of 17 amino acids. The CDR3 here is CASSAGEGGGPYNEQFF. DNA for the CDR3: TGTGCCAGCAGCGCCGGGGAGGGAGGGGGCCCCTACAATGAGCAGTTCTTC.

The gene calls are TRBV5-1 and TRBJ1-1; no clear D gene. Germline V gene data show CDR1 as SGHRS and CDR2 as YFSETQ. This CDR3 is 13 amino acids long. Trimming took off 0 bases at V and 5 bases at J, with 8 bases between the two ends. The CDR3 region is CASSLAVGTEAFF. In DNA, the CDR3 is TGCGCCAGCAGCTTGGCCGTGGGGACTGAAGCTTTCTTT.

In this sample, this clone turned up a few times. The V and J genes are TRBV7-9 and TRBJ1-1, with D unresolved. Trimming shortened V by 5 bases and J by 2 bases, and 15 bases separated the two germline ends. This CDR3 region has 15 residues. Per germline, CDR1 SEHNR and CDR2 FQNEAQ (reference sequence). The CDR3 bases are TGTGCCAGCAGCCCCCCCGCCGGCCACAACACTGAAGCTTTCTTT. The encoded protein is CASSPPAGHNTEAFF.

V gene TRBV10-2 combines with J gene TRBJ2-1; D gene ambiguous. In germline, CDR1 is WSHSY, CDR2 SAAADI. The CDR3 totals 13 residues. Trimming shortened V by 2 bases and J by 10 bases, and 12 bases separated the two germline ends. CDR3 residues: CASSEPGRPEQFF. In DNA, the CDR3 is TGCGCCAGCAGTGAGCCAGGAAGGCCGGAGCAGTTCTTC.

This chain uses TRBV21-1 with TRBJ2-2; TRBD1 reflects the table's D call only, with no check against the DNA. TRBV21-1 is termed a pseudogene. This CDR3 contains 16 residues. The CDR3 sequence is CASSSPTGAGTGELFF. The DNA for the CDR3 is TGTGCCAGCAGCAGTCCAACAGGGGCGGGCACCGGGGAGCTGTTTTTT.

This chain connects TRBV27 to TRBJ1-1; D is uncertain. The CDR3 has 16 amino acids. Germline-derived CDR1 and CDR2 are MNHEY and SMNVEV (reference sequence). V lost 3 bases and J 0 bases, leaving 14 bases between the germline ends. CDR3 nucleotides: TGTGCCAGCAGTTTTTCGCACCTTTCCATGAACACTGAAGCTTTCTTT. It translates to CASSFSHLSMNTEAFF.

This sequence joins TRBV7-9 and TRBJ1-2, with TRBD1 matching over 9 bases. The CDR3 is 17 residues long. CDR1 and CDR2 (germline): SEHNR, FQNEAQ (reference sequence). V lost 4 bases and J lost 4; bases outside the gene matches: 13. CDR3 coding DNA: TGTGCCAGCAGCTCACACATAACGGGACAGGGAGGCTATGGCTACACCTTC. Protein product: CASSSHITGQGGYGYTF.

This chain uses TRBV20-1 with TRBJ2-2; no reliable D call. Between the trimmed V and J ends, which lost 5 bases and 7 bases, there was a span of 8 bases. This CDR3 has 11 residues. Germline V CDR1 and CDR2: DFQATT, SNEGSKA (reference sequence). Here the CDR3 reads CSAANLGELFF. Written as DNA, the CDR3 is TGCAGTGCTGCCAACCTCGGGGAGCTGTTTTTT.

J is TRBJ2-5 and V is TRBV7-7; D unresolved. This CDR3 has 13 amino acids. Germline V gives CDR1 SSHAT, CDR2 FNYEAQ (reference sequence). The V end lost 2 bases, the J end lost 2 bases, and 6 bases lay between the germline ends. CDR3 region: CASSLNLQETQYF. CDR3 coding DNA: TGTGCCAGCAGCTTAAACTTACAAGAGACCCAGTACTTC.

J is TRBJ2-5 and V is TRBV15; 8 bases agree with TRBD1. The CDR3 is 16 amino acids. V gave up 3 bases and J gave up 4 bases; unmatched junction bases: 10. CDR1 and CDR2 (germline): LNHNV, YYDKDF (reference sequence). The CDR3 region is CATSRLDQDRVETQYF. CDR3 in DNA: TGTGCCACCAGCAGGTTAGATCAGGACAGGGTAGAGACCCAGTACTTC.

CDR3 in amino acids: CASGAGDGTEAFF. In DNA form, the CDR3 reads TGTGCTAGTGGTGCCGGGGACGGCACTGAAGCTTTCTTT. The rearrangement uses TRBV12-5 and TRBJ1-1; weak D call: TRBD1 (5 bases). The CDR3 covers 13 residues. Looked up from germline, CDR1 is LGHNT and CDR2 is FRNRAP. V dropped 5 bases and J dropped 4 bases, with 11 bases sitting between them.

This sequence joins TRBV27 and TRBJ2-3; D unresolved. CDR1 and CDR2 from the germline V gene are MNHEY and SMNVEV (reference sequence). CDR3 size: 12 residues. Trimming shortened V by 2 bases and J by 4 bases, and 4 bases separated the two germline ends. CDR3: CASSLSSDTQYF. CDR3 nucleotides: TGTGCCAGCAGTTTAAGCTCAGATACGCAGTATTTT.

This sequence joins TRBV19 and TRBJ2-7; the D is unclear. The V end lost 5 bases, the J end lost 3 bases, and 14 bases lay between the germline ends. Germline-derived CDR1 and CDR2 are LNHDA and SQIVND (reference sequence). This CDR3 is 14 amino acids long. CDR3 sequence reads: CASSFSVGLYEQYF. Written as DNA, the CDR3 is TGTGCCAGTAGTTTCTCCGTTGGCCTCTACGAGCAGTACTTC.

This chain links TRBV5-1 with TRBJ1-1; D remains unclear. The length of the CDR3 is 15 residues. The V end was cut by 0 bases, the J end by 0 bases, with 9 bases between. CDR1 is SGHRS and CDR2 is YFSETQ in the germline V gene. This CDR3 is CASSLVGSLNTEAFF. Written as DNA, the CDR3 is TGCGCCAGCAGCTTGGTAGGGTCCCTGAACACTGAAGCTTTCTTT.

V gene TRBV4-1 combines with J gene TRBJ2-7, with D perhaps given as TRBD1 or TRBD2 (6 bases each). Germline V CDR1 and CDR2: MGHRA, YSYEKL. Between the trimmed V and J ends, which lost 4 bases and 3 bases, there was a span of 10 bases. The CDR3 extends over 13 amino acids. The CDR3 DNA reads TGCGCCAGCAGCCCCGAGGGGGGCTACGAGCAGTACTTC. Translated, it gives CASSPEGGYEQYF.

V and J are TRBV5-1 and TRBJ2-1; 13 bases match TRBD2. CDR3 size: 20 residues. Germline V CDR1 and CDR2: SGHRS, YFSETQ. V was pared by 4 bases and J by 2 bases, with 15 bases of the junction left unmatched. CDR3 residues: CASSLTPAGLAGRTYNEQFF. CDR3 nucleotide sequence: TGCGCCAGCAGCCTCACGCCAGCGGGACTAGCGGGGAGGACCTACAATGAGCAGTTCTTC.

This clone showed up just once. The chain carries TRBV6-5 and TRBJ2-7, with D tentatively TRBD1 (6 bases). CDR1 and CDR2 from the germline V gene are MNHEY and SVGAGI. The CDR3 totals 12 residues. Trimming stripped 6 bases from V and 6 bases from J, with 12 bases between. The CDR3 protein is CASRQGILEQYF. CDR3 coding DNA: TGTGCCAGCAGACAGGGAATCCTCGAGCAGTACTTC.

The CDR3 protein is CASSPQGPWGTDTQYF. The CDR3, as DNA: TGTGCCAGCAGCCCACAGGGCCCTTGGGGCACAGATACGCAGTATTTT. V and J are TRBV9 and TRBJ2-3; perhaps TRBD1 as D (6 bases). This CDR3 is built from 16 residues. CDR1 SGDLS and CDR2 YYNGEE come from the germline V gene. Trimming shortened V by 4 bases and J by 1 base, and 16 bases separated the two germline ends.